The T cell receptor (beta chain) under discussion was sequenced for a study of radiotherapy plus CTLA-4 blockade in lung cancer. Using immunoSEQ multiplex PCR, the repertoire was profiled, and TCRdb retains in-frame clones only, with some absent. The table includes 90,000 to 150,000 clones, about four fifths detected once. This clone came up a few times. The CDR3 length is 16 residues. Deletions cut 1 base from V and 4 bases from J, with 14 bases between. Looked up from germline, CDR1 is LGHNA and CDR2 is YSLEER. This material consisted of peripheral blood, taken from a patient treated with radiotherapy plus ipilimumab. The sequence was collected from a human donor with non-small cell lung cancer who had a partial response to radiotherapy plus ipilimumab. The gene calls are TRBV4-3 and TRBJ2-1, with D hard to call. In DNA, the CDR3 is TGCGCCAGCAGCCAAGGTCTAGGAGTATCATACAATGAGCAGTTCTTC. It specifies CASSQGLGVSYNEQFF.